This T cell receptor beta chain stems from a study of a mutant IDH1 vaccine in newly diagnosed glioma. The overall study: The treated population exhibited a male proportion of roughly 62%, a female proportion of roughly 40%, and a mean age of approximately 42 years. The earlier regimen, radiotherapy, temozolomide, or both, was most often both. Study results and limitations: Apparently unrelated to pseudoprogression were changes in the top peripheral T cell clonotypes.

Germline CDR1 reads PRHDT; CDR2 reads FYEKMQ (reference sequence). The CDR3 consists of 17 residues. Trimming cost V 3 bases and J 0 bases, with 16 bases left between them. As for time point: baseline, week 1 (first vaccination visit). The treatment: pre-vaccination baseline after standard-of-care therapy. In every donor, the tumor was a new WHO grade 3 or 4 IDH1-mutant, ATRX-lost astrocytoma. Clones were sequenced by immunoSEQ multiplex PCR, and TCRdb holds only the in-frame ones, with some missing. This sample carries 50,000 to 75,000 clones, about 91% of them seen once, and the ten largest clones take approximately 2.4%. On this clone itself: Its antigen is still unknown.

Sequenced here: PBMCs, sampled from a glioma patient treated with radiotherapy, temozolomide or both. J is TRBJ2-3 and V is TRBV13; D uncertain. The sequence was collected from a man aged 45-65 years with glioma. The CDR3 DNA reads TGTGCCAGCAGCTTCCAGAAGGACGGAGCTAGCACAGATACGCAGTATTTT. Translation: CASSFQKDGASTDTQYF.